This TCR beta chain was captured in a study of blood T cell repertoires in COVID-19 (dated by TCRdb to 2018 to 2020). With regard to the full study: The collaborator samples originated in the United States, Italy and Spain and spanned the acute and convalescent phases of COVID-19. A de-identified subject ID, COVID-19 status, age in years and sex were almost always included in the sample metadata. Deeply sampled blood TCRbeta repertoires from subjects exposed to, actively infected with, or recovered from COVID-19 were included in the dataset. The prospective study material was composed of cDNA or gDNA derived from T cells, B-cell-depleted T cells, or PBMCs. A freely available public database, intended as a resource for researchers studying the immune response to SARS-CoV-2, is where the repertoires were released. Samples were obtained from the ongoing ImmuneRACE study (first 160 participants) and from 1,254 subjects provided by 6 global collaborators. Where available, HLA class I and class II types were obtained from metadata supplied by the sample provider rather than from assay-based typing. What the research found in general, with its limitations: Clinical and demographic metadata were provided uncurated, with the amount varying by source and participant.

This clone showed up just once. It has no known antigen specificity. No qualities accompany the bases; no much larger clone lies one base away. From the cysteine up to the phenylalanine, the CDR3 has a length of 16 residues. Only the CDR3 portion is preserved as DNA: 48 bases, with reading frame beginning at the first base. The V end gives up 3 bases and the J end 10 bases, leaving 11 bases in the junction not matched to a gene. As encoded in the germline V gene (reference sequence), CDR1 is GTSNPN while CDR2 is SVGIG. One collaborating source in Seattle enrolled patients during active infection and followed them longitudinally through the course of disease. Whole blood was collected in K2EDTA tubes by collaborating institutions according to the institutions' own protocols. Collaborator samples were shipped for TCRbeta analysis as frozen whole blood, isolated PBMCs, or DNA extracted from either sample type.

The immunoSEQ Assay, a bias-controlled multiplex PCR, was used to amplify TCRbeta CDR3 regions from genomic DNA. In the paper's pipeline: Within the assay, amplification of reference gene primers was used to estimate how many nucleated cells each sample contained. Sequence reads were collapsed and filtered to measure the absolute abundance of every unique TCRbeta CDR3 rearrangement. Productive Simpson clonality was computed per sample as the square root of Simpson's diversity index over productive rearrangements. Held by TCRdb, this immuneACCESS table contains in-frame sequences only and omits some clones. Under half of the omission traces to an unresolved V gene where checked; the cause of the rest is unknown. V, J and clone size reflect that table, while D and trimming were determined from the DNA. Counted in this sample were 200,000 to 250,000 clones; 85% to 90% of them appeared once. The ten largest clones take up roughly 2.5% of the sample.

What was sequenced was peripheral blood. Here the chain combines TRBV30 and TRBJ2-3; 15 middle bases align to TRBD2. The source of this sequence is a man aged 25 to 45 with COVID-19, enrolled during active disease. The CDR3: CAWRERTSGRVGSQYF. In nucleotide form, the sequence is TGTGCCTGGAGAGAAAGGACTAGCGGGAGGGTCGGGTCGCAGTATTTT.